The clone carrying this TCR beta chain has ten or more counts. Antigen unknown. This sample was taken from a study of blood T cells in healthy people across ages. Per sample, at least 5 micrograms of total RNA were extracted. For the second PCR, which ran for about 7 to 11 cycles, a sample-barcoded 5' primer and a J-beta primer mix were used. Every single cDNA molecule received a tag from a template-switch adaptor with 12 random nucleotides. TCRdb recomputed calls from the 5' RACE reads with MiXCR, one row per CDR3 protein. This sample has about 830,000 distinct CDR3 sequences; 58% occur once, and the top ten carry roughly 20%. The CDR3 is 10 amino acids. From germline, CDR1 is DFQATT and CDR2 SNEGSKA (reference sequence). Between the trimmed V and J ends, which lost 6 bases and 8 bases, there was a span of 10 bases. Study-wide results and limits: Long-lived and aged donors differed, with more naive CD4+ cells and higher diversity in the long-lived.

Sequencing input: blood. The rearrangement uses TRBV20-1 and TRBJ1-2, with a possible D match to TRBD1 (5 bases). This TCR was sampled from a man in his thirties or forties in good health. CDR3 sequence: CSAWQGGYTF. In DNA form, the CDR3 reads TGCAGTGCCTGGCAGGGCGGCTACACCTTC.